In its sample, the clone carrying this T cell receptor (beta chain) was seen many times. TCRdb reanalysed the 5' RACE reads using MiXCR and keeps one entry per CDR3 protein. This sample yields about 38,000 distinct CDR3 sequences, of which about an eighth are seen a single time; 25% to 30% belongs to the top ten. These data belong to a study of T-cell memory formation after mild COVID-19. CDR1 and CDR2 (germline): MGHDK, SYGVNS. Trimming removed 1 base at V and 9 bases at J, with 6 bases between. This CDR3 region has 11 residues. The receptor comes from a young man who had mild COVID-19 (a few samples of this study predate the infection). Cell type and time point are not known. Source material: PBMCs or a T cell subset sorted from them (not recorded which). The chain employs TRBV25-1 and TRBJ1-1; no clear D. CDR3 protein: CASSESRQAFF. CDR3 DNA: TGTGCCAGCAGTGAATCCCGTCAAGCTTTCTTT.